This T cell receptor (beta chain) originates from a study of CD8+ T cells in alopecia areata. About this clone itself: Its cognate antigen is unknown.

Isolation of CD4+ and CD8+ T cells from PBMCs was achieved by sorting. Study findings and constraints: Sequencing of scalp samples also includes resident alphabeta T cells from normal skin. Mice gave a clearer picture of TCR sharing than patients did, possibly for HLA-related reasons. Normal scalp showed lower clonality than lesional scalp, especially alopecia totalis/universalis.

CDR1 is SGHRS, CDR2 YFSETQ, per germline. The V end lost 3 bases, the J end lost 8 bases, and 11 bases lay between the germline ends. The CDR3 consists of 12 residues. RNA was extracted and reverse transcribed into cDNA as the sequencing template. Profiled with immunoSEQ multiplex PCR; TCRdb holds only in-frame clones, not every one. The table has 150,000 or so clones, roughly 50% seen once. Sequencing input: CD4+ T cells sorted from blood. The V and J genes are TRBV5-1 and TRBJ1-2; tentative D call: TRBD1 (5 bases). This TCR was recovered from a human donor in good health. CDR3 region: CASSSTGGGYTF. The CDR3, as DNA: TGCGCCAGCAGCTCTACAGGAGGCGGCTACACCTTC.